This T cell receptor beta chain was recorded in a study of T cell responses to AZD1222 COVID-19 vaccine (dated by TCRdb to about 2021). With respect to the entire study: A total of 233 trial participants underwent TCR sequencing, of whom 207 had received two doses of AZD1222 and some 26 had received two doses of the MenACWY control vaccine. Trial participants were enrolled by age into subgroups of 18-55, 56-69 and 70-plus years, and approximately 150, 30 and 60 TCR-sequenced participants, respectively, were included in these subgroups. Summary of the overall study and its limitations: In the small 56-69-year group, the increase in depth fell short of significance, most likely because of low power. A significant rise in spike-specific TCR breadth and depth was observed after two AZD1222 doses relative to day 0 and relative to MenACWY recipients. No day 14 peak-response samples were available, so repertoires were characterized only after the peak T cell response. CD4 TCRs associated with the vaccine covered the entire spike protein, and the dominant responses were in regions 160-218 and 743-854. Conclusions about previously exposed vaccinees are limited because only six or seven AZD1222 recipients were SARS-CoV-2 seropositive at baseline. Participants were mostly white British, with more females than males. The authors suggested clonal diversity may have been underestimated. Nearly half of unique spike-specific TCRs reportedly recognized epitopes outside regions mutated in the B.1.351 and B.1.1.7 variants.

Details on this clone: Its antigen has not been determined. Nothing much larger sits one base from this clone, and base qualities are not available.

The CDR3 regions of human TCRbeta chains were analyzed by immunosequencing. The authors' analysis ran thus. TCRs in the repertoires were matched against a reference library of SARS-CoV-2-specific TCRs that had been generated with the MIRA antigen-specificity platform. Breadth meant the fraction of unique TCRs that were SARS-CoV-2-associated, whereas depth meant the fraction of total T cells that were SARS-CoV-2-associated. Using the MIRA data, each spike-specific TCR was assigned both to the spike region to which the TCR was reactive and to a CD4 or CD8 class. Log10-transformed breadth and depth values were compared by one-way ANOVA with Sidak's multiple comparisons tests. Here the immuneACCESS table is served through TCRdb, limited to in-frame sequences with V and J called. Missing clones are a known gap in these copies; in checked studies unresolved V genes cover under half, and the rest lacks a known reason. The V and J calls and clone size are taken from that table; D and trimming were inferred from the DNA. This sample holds around 110,000 clones; around 94% were observed only once. Of the sample, roughly 1.5% falls within the top ten clones.

The time point label of this sample denotes: about 28 days (+/-7) after the second vaccine dose. AZD1222 recipients given second doses at about 4 weeks or at about 12 weeks were pooled, since spike-specific TCR depth and breadth were not found to differ between the two schedules. The vaccinee samples were drawn from two UK trials, COV001 and COV002, one of which was a single-blind randomized controlled phase 2/3 trial testing AZD1222 (ChAdOx1 nCoV-19) in healthy adults. For TCRbeta chain sequencing, PBMC samples from trial participants were taken at day 0 and at day 28 after the second dose. The CDR3 starts with the cysteine, ends with the phenylalanine, and has 15 residues. Here the CDR3 DNA is all that survives: 45 bases in frame from base 1. In the germline V gene, CDR1 corresponds to SGHVS and CDR2 to FQNEAQ. Between the V and J ends, shortened by 1 base and 0 bases respectively, the junction contains 10 bases.

The source is an adult who received the AZD1222 COVID-19 vaccine. The input for sequencing was peripheral blood, taken 28 days after the second AZD1222 dose. This sequence uses TRBV7-8 and TRBJ2-7, with the D gene too uncertain to name. The CDR3 amino acid sequence is: CASSLGQPSSYEQYF. In nucleotide form, the sequence is TGTGCCAGCAGCTTAGGGCAGCCGAGCTCCTACGAGCAGTACTTC.